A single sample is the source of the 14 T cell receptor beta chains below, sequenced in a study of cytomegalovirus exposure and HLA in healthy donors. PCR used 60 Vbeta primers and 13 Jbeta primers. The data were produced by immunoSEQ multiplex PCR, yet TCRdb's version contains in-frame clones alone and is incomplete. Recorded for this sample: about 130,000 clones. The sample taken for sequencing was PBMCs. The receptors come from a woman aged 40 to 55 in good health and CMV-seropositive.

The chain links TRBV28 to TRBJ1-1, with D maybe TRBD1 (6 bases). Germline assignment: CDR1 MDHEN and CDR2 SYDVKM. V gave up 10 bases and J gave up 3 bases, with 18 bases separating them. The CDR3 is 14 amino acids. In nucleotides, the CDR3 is TGTGCCACACGGGGTGGGGGCGCCTACACTGAAGCTTTCTTT. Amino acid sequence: CATRGGGAYTEAFF.

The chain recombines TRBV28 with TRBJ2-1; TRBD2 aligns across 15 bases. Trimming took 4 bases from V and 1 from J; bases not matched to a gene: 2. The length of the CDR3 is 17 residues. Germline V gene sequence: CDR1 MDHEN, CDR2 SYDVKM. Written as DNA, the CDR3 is TGTGCCAGCAGTTCGGGACTAGCGGGAGGATCCTACAATGAGCAGTTCTTC. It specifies CASSSGLAGGSYNEQFF.

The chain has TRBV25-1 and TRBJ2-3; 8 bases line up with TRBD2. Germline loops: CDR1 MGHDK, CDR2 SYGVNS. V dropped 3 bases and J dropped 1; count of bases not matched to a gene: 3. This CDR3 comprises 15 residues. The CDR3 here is CASSDAGGGTDTQYF. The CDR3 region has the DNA TGTGCCAGCAGTGATGCCGGGGGGGGCACAGATACGCAGTATTTT.

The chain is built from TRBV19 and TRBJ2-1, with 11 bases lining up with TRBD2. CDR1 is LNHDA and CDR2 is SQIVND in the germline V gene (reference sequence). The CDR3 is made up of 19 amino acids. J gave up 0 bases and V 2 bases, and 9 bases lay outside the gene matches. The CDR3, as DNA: TGTGCCAGTAGTATACCATCTAGCGGGAGGCCCAGCTCCTACAATGAGCAGTTCTTC. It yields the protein CASSIPSSGRPSSYNEQFF. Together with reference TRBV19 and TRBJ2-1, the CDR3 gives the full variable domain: DGGITQSPKYLFRKEGQNVTLSCEQNLNHDAMYWYRQDPGQGLRLIYYSQIVNDFQKGDIAEGYSVSREKKESFPLTVTSAQKNPTAFYLCASSIPSSGRPSSYNEQFFGPGTRLTVL.

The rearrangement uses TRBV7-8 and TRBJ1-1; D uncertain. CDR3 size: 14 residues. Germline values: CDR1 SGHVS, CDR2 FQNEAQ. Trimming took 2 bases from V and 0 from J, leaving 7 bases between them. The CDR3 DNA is TGTGCCAGCAGCTTACGGGAGATGAACACTGAAGCTTTCTTT. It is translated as CASSLREMNTEAFF.

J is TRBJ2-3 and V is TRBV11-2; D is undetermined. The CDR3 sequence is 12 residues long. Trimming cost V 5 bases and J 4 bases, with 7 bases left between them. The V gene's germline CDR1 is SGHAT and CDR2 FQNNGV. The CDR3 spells CASSPFPDTQYF. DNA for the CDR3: TGTGCCAGCAGCCCTTTTCCAGATACGCAGTATTTT.

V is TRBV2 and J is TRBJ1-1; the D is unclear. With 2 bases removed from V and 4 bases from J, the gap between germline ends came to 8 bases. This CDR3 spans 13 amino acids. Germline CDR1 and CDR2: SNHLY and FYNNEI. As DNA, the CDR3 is TGTGCCAGCAGTGAACTACCCCTCACTGAAGCTTTCTTT. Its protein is CASSELPLTEAFF.

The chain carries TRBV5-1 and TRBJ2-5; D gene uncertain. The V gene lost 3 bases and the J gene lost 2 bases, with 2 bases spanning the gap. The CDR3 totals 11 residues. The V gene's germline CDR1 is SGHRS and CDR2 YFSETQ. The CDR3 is CASSSQETQYF. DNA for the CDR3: TGCGCCAGCAGCTCGCAAGAGACCCAGTACTTC.

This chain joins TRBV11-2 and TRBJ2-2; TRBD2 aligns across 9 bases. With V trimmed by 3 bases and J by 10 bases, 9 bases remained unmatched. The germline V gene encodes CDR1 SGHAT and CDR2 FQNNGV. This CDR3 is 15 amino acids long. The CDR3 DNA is TGTGCCAGCAGCTTCTACGGCGGGAGGGCCGCGGAGCTGTTTTTT. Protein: CASSFYGGRAAELFF.

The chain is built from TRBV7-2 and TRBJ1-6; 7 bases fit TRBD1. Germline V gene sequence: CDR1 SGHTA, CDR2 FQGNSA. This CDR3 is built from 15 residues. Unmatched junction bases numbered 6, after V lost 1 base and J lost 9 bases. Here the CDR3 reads CASSLEIRGSSPLHF. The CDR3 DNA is TGTGCCAGCAGCTTAGAGATCAGGGGGAGTTCACCCCTCCACTTT.

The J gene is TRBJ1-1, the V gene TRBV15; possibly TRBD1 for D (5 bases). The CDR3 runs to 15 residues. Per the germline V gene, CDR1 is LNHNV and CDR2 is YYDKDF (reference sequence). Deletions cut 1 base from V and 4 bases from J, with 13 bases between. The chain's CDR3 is CATSRALGGATEAFF. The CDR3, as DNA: TGTGCCACCAGCAGAGCGCTGGGAGGGGCCACTGAAGCTTTCTTT. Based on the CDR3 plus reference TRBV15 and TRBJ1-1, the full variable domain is DAMVIQNPRYQVTQFGKPVTLSCSQTLNHNVMYWYQQKSSQAPKLLFHYYDKDFNNEADTPDNFQSRRPNTSFCFLDIRSPGLGDTAMYLCATSRALGGATEAFFGQGTRLTVV.

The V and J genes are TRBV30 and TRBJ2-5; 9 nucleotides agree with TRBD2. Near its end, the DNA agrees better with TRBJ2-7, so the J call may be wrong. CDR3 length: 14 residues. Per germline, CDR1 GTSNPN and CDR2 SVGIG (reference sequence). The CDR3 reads CAWRTSGASYEQYF. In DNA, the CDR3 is TGTGCCTGGAGGACTAGCGGAGCCTCCTACGAGCAGTACTTC.

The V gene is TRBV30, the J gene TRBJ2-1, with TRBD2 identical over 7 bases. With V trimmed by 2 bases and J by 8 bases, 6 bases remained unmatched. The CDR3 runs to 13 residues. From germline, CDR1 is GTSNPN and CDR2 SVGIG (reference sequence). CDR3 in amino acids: CAWSSGGEDEQFF. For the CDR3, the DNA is TGTGCCTGGAGTTCTGGGGGGGAGGATGAGCAGTTCTTC.

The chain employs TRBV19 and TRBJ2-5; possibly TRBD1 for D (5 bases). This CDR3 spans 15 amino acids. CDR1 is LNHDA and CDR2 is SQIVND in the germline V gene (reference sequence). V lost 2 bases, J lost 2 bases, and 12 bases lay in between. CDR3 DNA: TGTGCCAGTAGTATAAACCCAGGGTTACAAGAGACCCAGTACTTC. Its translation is CASSINPGLQETQYF.